The sequence of this TCR beta chain was determined in a study of regulatory T cells in long-lasting Graves disease. Time point in this sample: newly diagnosed GD, antithyroid drugs for less than 3 months. There was RNA extracted from PBMCs, and the TCR library was made from it. This clonotype has more than one count but fewer than ten. Both iRepertoire HTBI primers and Arm-PCR of CDR3 regions were used to build the TCR beta libraries. How the authors handled the data: The identification of 62 TRBV and 14 to 15 TRBJ segments was made across samples. Via MiXCR, TCRdb re-called the multiplex PCR reads, giving one row per CDR3 protein. TCRdb assigned the V and J calls; the authors' analysis was not used. The sample includes about 430,000 distinct CDR3 sequences, approximately 15% seen only once; the top ten take about 7.6%. Germline V gene data show CDR1 as SGHRS and CDR2 as YFSETQ. V was trimmed by 1 base and J by 2 bases, leaving 24 bases between them. The CDR3 runs to 19 residues.

This sample was also put to use in a study of T cells in Graves' hyperthyroidism and ophthalmopathy. This second study notes: Appearing also in blood were most of the thyroid clonotypes expanded above 0.001. Patients with ophthalmopathy were separated from those with stable hyperthyroidism by a 13 V-J model.

The TCR comes from a woman aged 40-49 years with Graves disease. Sequencing used peripheral blood mononuclear cells (PBMCs), obtained at new diagnosis, from a patient treated with antithyroid drugs. The chain combines TRBV5-1 with TRBJ2-5; D unclear. The CDR3 spells CASSLSSGAWAQWQETQYF. The CDR3 DNA is TGCGCCAGCAGCTTGTCTAGTGGTGCGTGGGCTCAATGGCAAGAGACCCAGTACTTC. The entire variable domain, with the rest obtained from reference TRBV5-1 and TRBJ2-5, is as follows: KAGVTQTPRYLIKTRGQQVTLSCSPISGHRSVSWYQQTPGQGLQFLFEYFSETQRNKGNFPGRFSGRQFSNSRSEMNVSTLELGDSALYLCASSLSSGAWAQWQETQYFGPGTRLLVL.